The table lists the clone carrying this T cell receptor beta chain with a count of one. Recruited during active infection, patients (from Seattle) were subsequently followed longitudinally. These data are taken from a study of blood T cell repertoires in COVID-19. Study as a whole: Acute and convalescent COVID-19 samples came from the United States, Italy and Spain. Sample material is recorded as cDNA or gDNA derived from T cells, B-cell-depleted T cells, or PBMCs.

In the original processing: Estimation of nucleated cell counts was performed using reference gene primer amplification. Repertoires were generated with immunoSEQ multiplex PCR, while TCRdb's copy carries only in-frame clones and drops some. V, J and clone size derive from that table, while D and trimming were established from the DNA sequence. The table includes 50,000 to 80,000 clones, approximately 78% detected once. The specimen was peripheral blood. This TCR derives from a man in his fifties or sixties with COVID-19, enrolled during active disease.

The CDR3 loop reads CAWSLAGVHLNEQFF. CDR3 nucleotides: TGTGCCTGGAGTCTAGCGGGAGTTCATTTGAATGAGCAGTTCTTC. This chain links TRBV30 with TRBJ2-1; the match to TRBD2 covers 10 bases. The length of the CDR3 is 15 residues. CDR1 is GTSNPN and CDR2 is SVGIG in the germline V gene (reference sequence). J gave up 7 bases and V 2 bases, and 8 bases lay outside the gene matches. Drawing the rest from reference TRBV30 and TRBJ2-1, the complete variable domain is SQTIHQWPATLVQPVGSPLSLECTVEGTSNPNLYWYRQAAGRGLQLLFYSVGIGQISSEVPQNLSASRPQDRQFILSSKKLLLSDSGFYLCAWSLAGVHLNEQFFGPGTRLTVL.